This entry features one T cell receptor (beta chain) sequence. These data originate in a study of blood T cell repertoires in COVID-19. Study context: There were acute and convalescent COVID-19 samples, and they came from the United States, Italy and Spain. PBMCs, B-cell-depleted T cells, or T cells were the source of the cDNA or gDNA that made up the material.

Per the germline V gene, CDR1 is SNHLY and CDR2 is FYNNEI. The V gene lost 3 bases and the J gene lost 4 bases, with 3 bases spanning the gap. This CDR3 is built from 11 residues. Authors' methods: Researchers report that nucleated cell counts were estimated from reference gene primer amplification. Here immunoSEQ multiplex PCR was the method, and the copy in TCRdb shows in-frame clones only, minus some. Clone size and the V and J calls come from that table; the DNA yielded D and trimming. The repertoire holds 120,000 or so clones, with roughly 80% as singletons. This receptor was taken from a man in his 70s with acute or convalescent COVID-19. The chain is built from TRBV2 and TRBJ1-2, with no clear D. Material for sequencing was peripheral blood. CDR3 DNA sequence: TGTGCCAGCAGTGACGGCTATGGCTACACCTTC. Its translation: CASSDGYGYTF.